Shown below are 8 T cell receptor beta chains from a single sample sequenced in a study of cytomegalovirus exposure and HLA in healthy donors. Amplification used 60 Vbeta primers and 13 Jbeta primers. Clones were sequenced by immunoSEQ multiplex PCR, and TCRdb holds only the in-frame ones, with some missing. The sample lists 150,000 to 200,000 clones, 60% to 80% occurring once. Sequenced input: PBMCs. The receptors here all came from a woman in her thirties or forties in good health and CMV-seropositive.

The chain carries TRBV25-1 and TRBJ1-1; D gene ambiguous. Germline lookup yields CDR1 MGHDK and CDR2 SYGVNS. V lost 1 base, J lost 1 base, and 7 bases lay in between. The CDR3 consists of 14 residues. The CDR3 protein is CASSESRGNTEAFF. The CDR3 nucleotides are TGTGCCAGCAGTGAATCACGGGGGAACACTGAAGCTTTCTTT.

The V gene is TRBV18, the J gene TRBJ2-1; a weak D match, TRBD2 (6 bases). Germline V CDR1 and CDR2: KGHSH, LQKENI. The CDR3 contains 17 residues. V dropped 0 bases and J dropped 7 bases, with 19 bases sitting between them. In nucleotides, the CDR3 is TGTGCCAGCTCACCACCGGGGGGACTCGGGCCTACTAATGAGCAGTTCTTC. Protein sequence: CASSPPGGLGPTNEQFF.

The chain uses TRBV7-6 and TRBJ1-5; no reliable D call. The CDR3 covers 16 residues. CDR1 SGHVS and CDR2 FNYEAQ come from the germline V gene. Trimming stripped 2 bases from V and 1 base from J, with 12 bases between. The CDR3: CASSLPVRYSNQPQHF. CDR3 sequence (DNA): TGTGCCAGCAGCTTACCCGTGCGCTACAGCAATCAGCCCCAGCATTTT. Supplemented by reference TRBV7-6 and TRBJ1-5, the full variable domain reads GAGVSQSPRYKVTKRGQDVALRCDPISGHVSLYWYRQALGQGPEFLTYFNYEAQQDKSGLPNDRFSAERPEGSISTLTIQRTEQRDSAMYRCASSLPVRYSNQPQHFGDGTRLSIL.

This clone turned up a few times. At the DNA level, this CDR3 is encoded by other sequences in the same sample as well. The J gene is TRBJ1-1, the V gene TRBV7-3; the D is unclear. The germline V gene has CDR1 SGHTA and CDR2 FQGTGA. The V gene lost 2 bases and the J gene lost 1 base, with 5 bases spanning the gap. The length of the CDR3 is 13 residues. The DNA for the CDR3 is TGTGCCAGCAGCTTAGGCCAGAACACTGAAGCTTTCTTT. This translates into CASSLGQNTEAFF.

This chain links TRBV7-6 with TRBJ1-5, with D hard to call. Trimming removed 0 bases at V and 5 bases at J, with 5 bases between. Germline lookup yields CDR1 SGHVS and CDR2 FNYEAQ. The CDR3 totals 13 residues. CDR3 residues: CASSLASYQPQHF. CDR3 in DNA: TGTGCCAGCAGCTTAGCGTCATATCAGCCCCAGCATTTT.

The J gene is TRBJ1-3, the V gene TRBV10-3; tentatively, D is TRBD1 (5 bases). This CDR3 region has 14 residues. The V and J ends lost 4 bases and 3 bases respectively, with 10 bases between them. CDR1 is ENHRY, CDR2 SYGVKD, per germline. CDR3 region: CAISVGGYGNTIYF. The CDR3 DNA follows: TGTGCCATCAGTGTGGGGGGGTATGGAAACACCATATATTTT.

The rearrangement joins TRBV2 to TRBJ1-5, with 8 nucleotides matching TRBD1. There are 16 residues in the CDR3. Germline CDR1 reads SNHLY; CDR2 reads FYNNEI. V lost 7 bases and J lost 2; bases outside the gene matches: 10. CDR3 in amino acids: CASIPGQGNGNQPQHF. DNA of the CDR3: TGTGCCAGCATCCCCGGACAGGGTAACGGCAATCAGCCCCAGCATTTT.

V gene TRBV28 combines with J gene TRBJ1-5, with D unresolved. Trimming shortened V by 1 base and J by 2 bases, and 6 bases separated the two germline ends. CDR3 length: 14 residues. Germline CDR1 reads MDHEN; CDR2 reads SYDVKM. CDR3: CASSLLQGNQPQHF. CDR3 in DNA: TGTGCCAGCAGTTTATTGCAGGGCAATCAGCCCCAGCATTTT.